This T cell receptor (beta chain) was captured in a study of blood T cell repertoires in COVID-19. Here immunoSEQ multiplex PCR was the method, and the copy in TCRdb shows in-frame clones only, minus some. This repertoire shows 100,000 to 120,000 clones, 70% to 90% found once; its top ten account for approximately 3.4%. The CDR3 covers 12 residues. V lost 5 bases and J lost 2, with 7 bases in between. The V gene is TRBV12-3 or TRBV12-4, the J gene TRBJ2-7; D call uncertain. The clonotype was recovered from a woman aged 45-59 years with acute or convalescent COVID-19. What was sequenced was peripheral blood. The CDR3 region has the DNA TGTGCCAGCAGTCTTAGCCCCTACGAGCAGTACTTC. Encoded protein: CASSLSPYEQYF.